This TCR beta chain appears in the sequencing data of a study of OX40 agonist ivuxolimab in advanced cancers. For the study at large: Ivuxolimab is an agonistic anti-OX40 (CD134) antibody, and patients were treated with it.

The V gene's germline CDR1 is SQVTM and CDR2 ANQGSEA. The CDR3 covers 12 residues. The germline V and J ends were trimmed by 5 bases and 2 bases, with 9 bases remaining between them. The data were produced by immunoSEQ multiplex PCR, yet TCRdb's version contains in-frame clones alone and is incomplete. Of approximately 22,000 clones listed, 84% are singletons. Blood specimens came from baseline, cycle 4 day 1, and cycle 7 day 1. Specimen: CD4+ or CD8+ T cells sorted from blood, collected in a trial of the OX40 agonist ivuxolimab. This TCR was sampled from an adult with an advanced solid tumor such as melanoma, head and neck, liver or kidney cancer. The rearrangement links TRBV29-1 to TRBJ2-5, with D hard to call. The DNA of the CDR3 is TGCAGCGTTCGGTCAGGACAAGAGACCCAGTACTTC. Residues: CSVRSGQETQYF.